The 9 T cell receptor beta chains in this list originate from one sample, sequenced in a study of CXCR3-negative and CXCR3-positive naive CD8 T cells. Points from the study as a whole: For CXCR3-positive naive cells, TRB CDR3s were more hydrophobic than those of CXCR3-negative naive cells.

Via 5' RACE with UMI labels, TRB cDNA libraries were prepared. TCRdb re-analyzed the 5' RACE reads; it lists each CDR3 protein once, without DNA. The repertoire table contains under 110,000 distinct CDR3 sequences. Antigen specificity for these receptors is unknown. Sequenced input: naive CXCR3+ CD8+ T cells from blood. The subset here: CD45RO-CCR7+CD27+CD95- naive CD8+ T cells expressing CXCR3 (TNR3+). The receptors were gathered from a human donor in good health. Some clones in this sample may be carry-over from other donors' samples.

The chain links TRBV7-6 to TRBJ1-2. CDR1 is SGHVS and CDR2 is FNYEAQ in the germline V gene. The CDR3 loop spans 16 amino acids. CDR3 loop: CASRHDPGGLYYGYTF.

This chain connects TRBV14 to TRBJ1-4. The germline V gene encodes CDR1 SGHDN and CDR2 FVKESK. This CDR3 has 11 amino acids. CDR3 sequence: CASSQDEKLFF.

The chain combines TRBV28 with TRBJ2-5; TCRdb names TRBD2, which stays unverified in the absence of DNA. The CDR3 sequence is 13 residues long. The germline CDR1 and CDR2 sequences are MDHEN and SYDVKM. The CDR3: CASRQLGWETQYF.

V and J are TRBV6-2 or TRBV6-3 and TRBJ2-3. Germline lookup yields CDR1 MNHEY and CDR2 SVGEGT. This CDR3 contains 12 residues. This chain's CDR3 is CASSYGTDTQYF.

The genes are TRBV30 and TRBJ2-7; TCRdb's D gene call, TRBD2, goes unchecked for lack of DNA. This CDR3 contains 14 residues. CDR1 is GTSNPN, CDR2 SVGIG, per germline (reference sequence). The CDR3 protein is CAWKLAGGPYEQYF.

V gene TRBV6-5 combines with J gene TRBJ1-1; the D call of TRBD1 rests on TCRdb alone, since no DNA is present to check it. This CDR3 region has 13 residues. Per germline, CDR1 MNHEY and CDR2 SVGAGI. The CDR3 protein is CASSYRDVNEAFF.

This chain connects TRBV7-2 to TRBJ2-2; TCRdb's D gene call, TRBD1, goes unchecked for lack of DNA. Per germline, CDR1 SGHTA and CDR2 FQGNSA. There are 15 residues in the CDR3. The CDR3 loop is CASSPSWGGGGELFF.

CDR3 loop: CASSTGTQNTGELFF. The chain has TRBV12-3 or TRBV12-4 and TRBJ2-2; TCRdb designates TRBD1, a call that cannot be tested without DNA. This CDR3 has 15 amino acids.

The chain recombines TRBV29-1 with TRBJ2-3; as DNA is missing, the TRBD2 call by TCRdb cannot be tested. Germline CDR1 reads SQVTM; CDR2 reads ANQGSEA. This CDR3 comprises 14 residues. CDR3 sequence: CSVVGGAGTDTQYF.